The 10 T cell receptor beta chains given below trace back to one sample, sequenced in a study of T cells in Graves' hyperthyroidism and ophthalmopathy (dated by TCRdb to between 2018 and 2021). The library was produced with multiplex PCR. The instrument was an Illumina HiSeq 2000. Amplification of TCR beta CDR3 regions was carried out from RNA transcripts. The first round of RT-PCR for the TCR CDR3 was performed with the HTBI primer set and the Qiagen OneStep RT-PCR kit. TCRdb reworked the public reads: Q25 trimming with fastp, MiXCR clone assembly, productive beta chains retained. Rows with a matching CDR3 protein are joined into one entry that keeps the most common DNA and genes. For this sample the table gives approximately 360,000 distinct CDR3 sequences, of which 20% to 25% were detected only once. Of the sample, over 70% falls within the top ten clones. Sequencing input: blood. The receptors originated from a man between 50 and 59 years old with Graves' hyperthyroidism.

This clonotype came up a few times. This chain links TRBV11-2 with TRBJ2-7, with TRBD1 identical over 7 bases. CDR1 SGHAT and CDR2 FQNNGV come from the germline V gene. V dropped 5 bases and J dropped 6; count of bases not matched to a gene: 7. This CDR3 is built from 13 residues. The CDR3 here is CASSIKQGREQYF. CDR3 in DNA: TGTGCCAGCAGCATCAAACAGGGGCGCGAGCAGTACTTC.

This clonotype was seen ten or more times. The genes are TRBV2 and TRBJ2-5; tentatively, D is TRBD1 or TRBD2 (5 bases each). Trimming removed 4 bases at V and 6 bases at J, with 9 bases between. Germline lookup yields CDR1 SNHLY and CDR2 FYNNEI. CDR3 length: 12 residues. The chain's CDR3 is CASSGDVKTQYF. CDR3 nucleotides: TGTGCCAGCAGTGGGGACGTGAAGACCCAGTACTTC.

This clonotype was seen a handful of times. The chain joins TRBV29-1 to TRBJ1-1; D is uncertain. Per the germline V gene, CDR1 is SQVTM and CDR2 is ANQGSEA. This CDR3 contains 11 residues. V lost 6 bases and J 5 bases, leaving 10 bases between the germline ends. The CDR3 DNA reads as TGCAGCGTGAGCGGGGTAACTGAAGCTTTCTTT. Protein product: CSVSGVTEAFF.

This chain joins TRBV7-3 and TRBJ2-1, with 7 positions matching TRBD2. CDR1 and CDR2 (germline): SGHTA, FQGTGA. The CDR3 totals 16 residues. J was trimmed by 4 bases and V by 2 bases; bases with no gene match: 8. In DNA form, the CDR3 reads TGTGCCAGCAGCTTAGGGGGGGGGGGGGGGTACAATGAGCAGTTCTTC. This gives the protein CASSLGGGGGYNEQFF.

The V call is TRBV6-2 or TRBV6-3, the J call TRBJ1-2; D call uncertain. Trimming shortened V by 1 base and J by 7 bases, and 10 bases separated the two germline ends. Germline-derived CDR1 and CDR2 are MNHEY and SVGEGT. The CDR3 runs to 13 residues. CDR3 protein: CASSYWGWRGYTF. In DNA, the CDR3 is TGTGCCAGCAGTTACTGGGGTTGGCGTGGCTACACCTTC.

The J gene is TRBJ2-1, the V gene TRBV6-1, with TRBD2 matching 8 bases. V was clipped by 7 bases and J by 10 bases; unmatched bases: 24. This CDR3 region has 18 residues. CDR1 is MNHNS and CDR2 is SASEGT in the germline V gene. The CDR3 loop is CASTSWPLTSGSIGEQFF. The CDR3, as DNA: TGTGCCAGCACCTCGTGGCCCCTCACTAGCGGTTCTATCGGGGAGCAGTTCTTC.

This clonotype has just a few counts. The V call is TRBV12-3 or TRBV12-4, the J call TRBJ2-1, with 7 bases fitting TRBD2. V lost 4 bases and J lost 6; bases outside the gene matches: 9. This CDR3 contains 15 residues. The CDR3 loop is CASSSSGTASNEQFF. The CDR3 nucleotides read TGTGCCAGCAGTTCGAGCGGGACTGCCAGCAATGAGCAGTTCTTC.

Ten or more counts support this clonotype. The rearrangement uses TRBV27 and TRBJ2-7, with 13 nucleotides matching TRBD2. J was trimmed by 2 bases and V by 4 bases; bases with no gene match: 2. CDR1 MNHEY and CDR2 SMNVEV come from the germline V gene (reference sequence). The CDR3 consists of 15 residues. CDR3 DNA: TGTGCCAGCAGTTCGGGACTAGCGGGGACCTACGAGCAGTACTTC. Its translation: CASSSGLAGTYEQYF.

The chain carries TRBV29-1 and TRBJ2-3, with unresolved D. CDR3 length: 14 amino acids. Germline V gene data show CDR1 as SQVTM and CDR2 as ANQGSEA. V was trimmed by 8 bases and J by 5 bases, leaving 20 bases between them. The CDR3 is CSLTGPADRDTQYF. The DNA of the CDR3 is TGCAGCCTGACGGGCCCGGCGGATAGAGATACGCAGTATTTT.

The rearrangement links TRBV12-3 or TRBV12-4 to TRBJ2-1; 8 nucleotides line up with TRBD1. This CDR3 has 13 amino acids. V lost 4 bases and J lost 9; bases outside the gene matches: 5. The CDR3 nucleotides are TGTGCCAGCAGTTCCGGACAGGGCCTTGAGCAGTTCTTC. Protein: CASSSGQGLEQFF.